These 5 T cell receptor beta chains came from one sample sequenced in a study of blood T cell repertoires in COVID-19. Sequenced by immunoSEQ multiplex PCR; TCRdb stores in-frame clones only, minus some. This repertoire shows 150,000 to 200,000 clones, roughly 80% found once; its top ten account for about 7.2%. Sequenced material: peripheral blood. The receptor set was obtained from a man in his fifties or sixties with acute or convalescent COVID-19.

The rearrangement uses TRBV10-3 and TRBJ1-2; 8 positions agree with TRBD1. Per germline, CDR1 ENHRY and CDR2 SYGVKD. V lost 6 bases and J lost 6; bases outside the gene matches: 6. This CDR3 comprises 13 residues. Here the CDR3 reads CAIRKTGVDGYTF. The DNA of the CDR3 is TGTGCCATCAGGAAGACAGGGGTCGATGGCTACACCTTC.

This clone was detected only once. The rearrangement links TRBV5-1 to TRBJ2-1, with 12 bases aligning to TRBD2. Germline CDR1 and CDR2: SGHRS and YFSETQ. V gave up 7 bases and J gave up 8 bases; unmatched junction bases: 13. This CDR3 is 16 amino acids long. The CDR3 loop reads CASSPSSGRAQYEQFF. CDR3 nucleotides: TGCGCCAGCTCCCCATCTAGCGGGAGGGCCCAGTATGAGCAGTTCTTC. Full variable domain (missing parts from reference TRBV5-1 and TRBJ2-1): KAGVTQTPRYLIKTRGQQVTLSCSPISGHRSVSWYQQTPGQGLQFLFEYFSETQRNKGNFPGRFSGRQFSNSRSEMNVSTLELGDSALYLCASSPSSGRAQYEQFFGPGTRLTVL.

This clone came up once. The chain couples TRBV5-5 to TRBJ2-3; 11 bases fit TRBD2. V lost 6 bases, J lost 14 bases, and 14 bases stayed unmatched. CDR3 length: 14 residues. Per the germline V gene, CDR1 is SGHKS and CDR2 is YYEKEE (reference sequence). CDR3 region: CASTLTSGSYFGYF. The CDR3 DNA reads as TGTGCCAGCACCCTAACTAGCGGGAGCTACTTCGGGTATTTT.

The chain recombines TRBV5-1 with TRBJ1-1; the D gene is possibly TRBD1 (6 bases). In germline, CDR1 is SGHRS, CDR2 YFSETQ. The CDR3 is 12 residues long. V was clipped by 4 bases and J by 8 bases, with 12 bases between them. The CDR3 sequence is CASSQQGGEAFF. The CDR3 bases are TGCGCCAGCAGCCAACAGGGCGGGGAAGCTTTCTTT. Supplemented by reference TRBV5-1 and TRBJ1-1, the full variable domain reads KAGVTQTPRYLIKTRGQQVTLSCSPISGHRSVSWYQQTPGQGLQFLFEYFSETQRNKGNFPGRFSGRQFSNSRSEMNVSTLELGDSALYLCASSQQGGEAFFGQGTRLTVV.

The genes are TRBV7-9 and TRBJ2-7; TRBD1 matches at 8 bases. J lost 6 bases, V lost 5 bases, and 9 bases had no gene match. Germline values: CDR1 SEHNR, CDR2 FQNEAQ (reference sequence). This CDR3 is 14 amino acids long. CDR3 DNA: TGTGCCAGCAGCCGTCCGGAAACAGGGGGCGAGCAGTACTTC. It codes for CASSRPETGGEQYF.